This entry is about one T cell receptor beta chain. Its cognate antigen is unknown. Amplification of the TCR beta CDR3 was achieved through multiplex PCR with 32 V and 13 J primers. TCRdb re-called the multiplex PCR reads with MiXCR, one entry per CDR3 protein. In the table there are 14,000 to 15,000 distinct CDR3 sequences, less than 35% of which are singletons. These data originate in a study of immune heterogeneity within non-small cell lung tumors. Study in general: Of the tumors, a few were squamous cell, 9 to 11 non-squamous, and 1 not otherwise specified.

The starting template was genomic DNA from bulk tumor, around 610 ng per sample. Collection of several biopsies per primary tumor, spaced far apart, took place during surgery. Enrolled individuals presented with untreated, newly diagnosed non-small cell lung cancer and received curative surgery. Regarding the study as a whole: Higher local tumor mutational burden went with moderately higher local T-cell clonality, R around 0.31.

Germline V gene sequence: CDR1 MNHNS, CDR2 SASEGT. Losses at the gene ends were 3 bases for V and 2 bases for J; bases not matched to a gene: 6. The CDR3 is 15 amino acids. Sequenced sample: lung tumor tissue. The chain couples TRBV6-1 to TRBJ1-2, with 7 positions matching TRBD1. This TCR was sampled from a man aged 40-50 years with non-small cell lung cancer. CDR3 sequence: CASSDWTGYNYGYTF. The CDR3 DNA sequence: TGTGCCAGCAGTGACTGGACAGGATACAACTATGGCTACACCTTC.